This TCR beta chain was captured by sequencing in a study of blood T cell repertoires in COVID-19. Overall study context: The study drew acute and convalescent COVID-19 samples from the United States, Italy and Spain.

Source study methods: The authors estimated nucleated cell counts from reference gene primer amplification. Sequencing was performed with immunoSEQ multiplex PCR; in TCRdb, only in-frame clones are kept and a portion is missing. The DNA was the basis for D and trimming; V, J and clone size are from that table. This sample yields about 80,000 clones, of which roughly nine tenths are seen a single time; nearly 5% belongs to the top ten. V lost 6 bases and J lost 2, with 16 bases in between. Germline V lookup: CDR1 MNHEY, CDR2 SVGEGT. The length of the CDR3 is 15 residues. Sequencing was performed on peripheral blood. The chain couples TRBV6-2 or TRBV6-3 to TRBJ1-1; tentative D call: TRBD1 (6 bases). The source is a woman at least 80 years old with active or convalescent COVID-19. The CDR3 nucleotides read TGTGCCAGCAGCGCATCCGGGACACCCAACACTGAAGCTTTCTTT. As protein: CASSASGTPNTEAFF.